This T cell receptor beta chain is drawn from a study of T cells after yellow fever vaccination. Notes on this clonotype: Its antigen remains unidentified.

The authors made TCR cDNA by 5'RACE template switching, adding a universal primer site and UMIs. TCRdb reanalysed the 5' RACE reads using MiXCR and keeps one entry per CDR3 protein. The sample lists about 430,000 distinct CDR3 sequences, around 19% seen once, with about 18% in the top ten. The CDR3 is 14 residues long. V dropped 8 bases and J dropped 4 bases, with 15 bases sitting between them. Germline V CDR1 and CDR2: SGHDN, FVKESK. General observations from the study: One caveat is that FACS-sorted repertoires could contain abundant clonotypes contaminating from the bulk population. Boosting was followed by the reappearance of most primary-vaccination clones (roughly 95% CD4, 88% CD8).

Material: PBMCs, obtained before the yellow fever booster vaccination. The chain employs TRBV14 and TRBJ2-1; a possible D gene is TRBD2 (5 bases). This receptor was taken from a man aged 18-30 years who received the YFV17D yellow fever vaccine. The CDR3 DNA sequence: TGTGCCAGCGGCCCGCTAGCTGGGTACAATGAGCAGTTCTTC. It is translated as CASGPLAGYNEQFF.